This is a list of T cell receptor beta chains from one sample in a study of shared clonotypes between healthy human individuals. The data were produced by immunoSEQ multiplex PCR, yet TCRdb's version contains in-frame clones alone and is incomplete. Among about 2.2 million clones listed, about 92% were seen once. Source material: naive CD8+ T cells from PBMCs. Every receptor here comes from a man in his late teens or twenties in good health. Some clones in this sample may be carry-over from other donors' samples. Each CDR3 is given with its conserved first and last residue. D genes are given only for firm matches. Clone size is not always given. Where it is, it says once, few, many or a class for expanded clones.

v_gene,j_gene,abundance,d_gene,CDR3nt,CDR3aa
TRBV28,TRBJ2-1,once,NA,TGTGCCAGCAGTACCGGGCCAATTAGGTTCTTC,CASSTGPIRFF
TRBV4-1,TRBJ1-2,NA,NA,TGCGCCAGCAGCCAAGATTACAGAGCTAACTATGGCTACACCTTC,CASSQDYRANYGYTF
TRBV7-9,TRBJ1-1,NA,NA,TGTGCCAGCAGGCCGGCCGAGGAAGCTTTCTTT,CASRPAEEAFF
TRBV28,TRBJ2-2,NA,NA,TGTGCCAGCAGTTTTAGTGGATGGGGCGCCGGGGAGCTGTTTTTT,CASSFSGWGAGELFF
TRBV7-6,TRBJ2-1,NA,NA,TGTGCCAGCAGCTTCTCCGGGGGCTTGCGGTCCTACAATGAGCAGTTCTTC,CASSFSGGLRSYNEQFF
TRBV5-4,TRBJ2-2,NA,NA,TGTGCCAGCAGCCTCTACAGGGACACCGGGGAGCTGTTTTTT,CASSLYRDTGELFF
TRBV11-2,TRBJ2-3,NA,NA,TGTGCCAGCAGCGGACGAACGGCAGATACGCAGTATTTT,CASSGRTADTQYF
TRBV5-5,TRBJ2-7,NA,NA,TGTGCCAGCAGCTTCGACCGACCGATTTACGAGCAGTACTTC,CASSFDRPIYEQYF
TRBV28,TRBJ1-1,NA,NA,TGTGCCAGCAGTTTTAATATTGGGGGTATGAACACTGAAGCTTTCTTT,CASSFNIGGMNTEAFF
TRBV27,TRBJ2-7,NA,TRBD2,TGTGCCAGCAGTAGCGGGGCTACCTACGAGCAGTACTTC,CASSSGATYEQYF
TRBV4-1,TRBJ2-7,NA,NA,TGCGCCAGCAGCCAATTTACGTGGGGAGAGCAGTACTTC,CASSQFTWGEQYF
TRBV4-1,TRBJ2-7,NA,TRBD2,TGCGCCAGCAGCCAAAGAGGAGGACTAGACGCTGGTGACGAGCAGTACTTC,CASSQRGGLDAGDEQYF
TRBV6-5,TRBJ2-7,NA,NA,TGTGCCAGCAGTTACAATGGGGACGAGCAGTACTTC,CASSYNGDEQYF
TRBV7-8,TRBJ1-5,NA,NA,TGTGCCAGCAGCTTAGTTACGGGGGTTAGCAATCAGCCCCAGCATTTT,CASSLVTGVSNQPQHF
TRBV19,TRBJ2-7,NA,NA,TGTGCCAGTAGTATAGGACCCGGGACAACAATCTACGAGCAGTACTTC,CASSIGPGTTIYEQYF
TRBV28,TRBJ2-7,NA,TRBD2,TGTGCCAGCAGTTTTGCGGGGGAGCGGGTCTCCTACGAGCAGTACTTC,CASSFAGERVSYEQYF
TRBV19,TRBJ2-5,NA,NA,TGTGCCAGTAGTATAGTTAGCCTAGCCCGGGGAGAGACCCAGTACTTC,CASSIVSLARGETQYF
TRBV5-6,TRBJ2-2,NA,NA,TGTGCCAGCAGCTTGGCCGGCAGGCGGAACGGGGAGCTGTTTTTT,CASSLAGRRNGELFF
TRBV5-1,TRBJ2-3,NA,NA,TGCGCCAGCAGCCCCGGGACCACGGGCCGCGATACGCAGTATTTT,CASSPGTTGRDTQYF
TRBV15,TRBJ1-1,NA,NA,TGTGCCACCAGCAGCCATTACGGTGCTGAAGCTTTCTTT,CATSSHYGAEAFF
TRBV5-5,TRBJ2-5,NA,NA,TGTGCCAGCAGCTTGGATCGGCAACAAGAGACCCAGTACTTC,CASSLDRQQETQYF
TRBV7-8,TRBJ2-7,NA,TRBD2,TGTGCCAGCAGCACAACTAGCGGGGCTTTTGAAGAGCAGTACTTC,CASSTTSGAFEEQYF
TRBV30,TRBJ1-1,NA,TRBD1,TGTGCCTCCAGGGGGGCCCCAGAAGCTTTCTTT,CASRGAPEAFF
TRBV7-9,TRBJ2-7,NA,TRBD1,TGTGCCAGCAGCAAACAGGGGGCGGTCTACGAGCAGTACTTC,CASSKQGAVYEQYF
TRBV19,TRBJ1-5,NA,NA,TGTGCCAGTAACCCCGTGTACAATCAGCCCCAGCATTTT,CASNPVYNQPQHF
TRBV7-6,TRBJ2-5,NA,TRBD2,TGTGCCAGCAGCTTTCTAGCGGCCCTACAAGAGACCCAGTACTTC,CASSFLAALQETQYF
TRBV27,TRBJ2-1,NA,TRBD1,TGTGCCAGCAGGAGCTCGCACAGGGGTGGGTTCGACAATGAGCAGTTCTTC,CASRSSHRGGFDNEQFF
TRBV7-2,TRBJ1-2,NA,TRBD1,TGTGCCAGCAGACCAAGGACAGGGGTGTGGGGCTACACCTTC,CASRPRTGVWGYTF
TRBV2,TRBJ1-2,few,NA,TGTGCCAGCAGTCGGCCAGGACGAAGTGGCTACACCTTC,CASSRPGRSGYTF
TRBV9,TRBJ2-1,NA,NA,TGTGCCAGCAGCGTAGGCGGGTATGAGCAGTTCTTC,CASSVGGYEQFF
TRBV28,TRBJ2-1,NA,NA,TGTGCCAGCAGTTCCGACTCCTACAATGAGCAGTTCTTC,CASSSDSYNEQFF
TRBV27,TRBJ2-7,NA,TRBD2,TGTGCCAGCAGGATGGGGGGGGTTTACGAGCAGTACTTC,CASRMGGVYEQYF
TRBV27,TRBJ2-5,NA,TRBD1,TGTGCCAGCAGTATTGACAGGGAAGAGACCCAGTACTTC,CASSIDREETQYF
TRBV30,TRBJ2-7,once,NA,TGTGCCTGGAGTCCCGGGGAATTCGTTTACGAGCAGTACTTC,CAWSPGEFVYEQYF
TRBV11-2,TRBJ2-2,NA,NA,TGTGCCAGCAGTTTGAACAGCGGGAACACCGGGGAGCTGTTTTTT,CASSLNSGNTGELFF
TRBV13,TRBJ2-7,NA,TRBD2,TGTGCCAGCAGTGTGGGGGGACTAGCGGGATACGAGCAGTACTTC,CASSVGGLAGYEQYF
TRBV6-1,TRBJ2-7,NA,NA,TGTGCCAGCAGTGAATGGGCAGGGGCCTACGAGCAGTACTTC,CASSEWAGAYEQYF
TRBV6-5,TRBJ2-3,NA,NA,TGTGCCAGCAGGGCGACACCAGGGAAAACAGATACGCAGTATTTT,CASRATPGKTDTQYF
TRBV30,TRBJ1-1,NA,NA,TGTGCCTGGAGTCACGGGACTAACACTGAAGCTTTCTTT,CAWSHGTNTEAFF
TRBV25-1,TRBJ2-7,NA,NA,TGTGCCAGCGGCGCGACTAGAGGCTACGAGCAGTACTTC,CASGATRGYEQYF
TRBV5-1,TRBJ2-7,NA,NA,TGCGCCAGCAGCGGAGGGACAGTACCCTACGAGCAGTACTTC,CASSGGTVPYEQYF
TRBV13,TRBJ2-2,NA,NA,TGTGCCAGCAGGCTCGGGACCGGGGAGCTGTTTTTT,CASRLGTGELFF
TRBV6-1,TRBJ2-2,once,NA,TGTGCCAGCAGTGCCCGGTTACGCTCGAACACCGGGGAGCTGTTTTTT,CASSARLRSNTGELFF
TRBV7-9,TRBJ2-2,NA,TRBD2,TGTGCCAGCAGTGACTCCGGGACTAGCGGGGCCACCGGGGAGCTGTTTTTT,CASSDSGTSGATGELFF
TRBV27,TRBJ2-5,NA,TRBD1,TGTGCCAGCAGTGTTACAGGGGGCGAAGAGACCCAGTACTTC,CASSVTGGEETQYF
TRBV27,TRBJ2-5,NA,NA,TGTGCCAGCAGTTTATCGCTGGGGGCAGGAGAGACCCAGTACTTC,CASSLSLGAGETQYF
TRBV4-2,TRBJ2-7,NA,NA,TGTGCCAGCAGCCAAGAGACCCTATATATGCAGTACTTC,CASSQETLYMQYF
TRBV2,TRBJ2-7,few,NA,TGTGCCAGTCGGGGCTACGAGCAGTACTTC,CASRGYEQYF
TRBV19,TRBJ1-4,few,NA,TGTGCCACCAGTGACAGACTTAATGAAAAACTGTTTTTT,CATSDRLNEKLFF
TRBV19,TRBJ1-1,NA,TRBD1,TGTGCCAGTCGCATCAGGGGGGATACTGAAGCTTTCTTT,CASRIRGDTEAFF
TRBV10-3,TRBJ2-7,NA,NA,TGTGCCATCAGTGAGTCGCCAGGGAGATCCTACGAGCAGTACTTC,CAISESPGRSYEQYF